This T cell receptor (beta chain) was identified in a study of long-term antiretroviral therapy in people with HIV. As regards this clone: Its antigen is currently unknown.

Assay version v3.0 of immunoSEQ was used, and it was run at survey level. The repertoire was sequenced with immunoSEQ multiplex PCR; TCRdb's copy has only in-frame clones and lacks some. The data show several thousand clones, approximately 91% seen once. The ends were cut back, 7 bases at V and 1 base at J, with 14 bases in the middle. The CDR3 covers 14 residues. CDR1 and CDR2 from the germline V gene are SQVTM and ANQGSEA. Each sample contained roughly 0.85-10 million cryopreserved PBMC, thawed before DNA extraction. The study, taken as a whole, reports: ART-treated samples gained diversity yet remained below transplant donor controls. Blood obtained between the mid-2000s and the late 2010s may reflect older ART regimens.

The sequence came from a woman in her fifties or sixties with HIV. This specimen was unsorted PBMCs, taken 0.3 years after starting antiretroviral therapy. The rearrangement uses TRBV29-1 and TRBJ2-1; D call uncertain. CDR3 loop: CSAKLRGSYNEQFF. Here the CDR3 DNA reads TGCAGCGCAAAACTCCGTGGGTCCTACAATGAGCAGTTCTTC.